Following are 8 T cell receptor beta chains from one sample sequenced in a study of T cell responses to AZD1222 COVID-19 vaccine (dated by TCRdb to the early 2020s). The library came from the immunoSEQ multiplex PCR assay. TCRdb took over this immuneACCESS table, retaining in-frame rearrangements with V and J assigned. Such tables are incomplete; in checked studies, under half of the missing clones stem from an unresolved V gene, and the remainder is unexplained. The sample records fewer than 100,000 clones, more than 75% of which are singletons. The top ten constitute more than 10% of the sample. The time point label on this specimen signifies: baseline before first vaccination. Sample: peripheral blood, taken on day 0 of AZD1222 vaccination. All receptors come from an adult in good health.

The chain employs TRBV2 and TRBJ2-1, with 7 bases identical to TRBD1. Germline V gene lookup returns CDR1 SNHLY and CDR2 FYNNEI. The CDR3 runs 15 residues. V gave up 7 bases and J gave up 2 bases; unmatched junction bases: 8. Written as DNA, the CDR3 is TGTGCCAGCAAGGACAACAGGGGACCCTACAATGAGCAGTTCTTC. This sequence encodes CASKDNRGPYNEQFF.

The gene calls are TRBV5-4 and TRBJ1-1; 9 nucleotides line up with TRBD1. In germline, CDR1 is SGHNT, CDR2 YYREEE (reference sequence). The CDR3 extends over 17 amino acids. J gave up 7 bases and V 5 bases, and 18 bases lay outside the gene matches. CDR3 sequence (DNA): TGTGCCAGCAGAGCTCCACCGGGACAGGGCAGGGACAGTGAAGCTTTCTTT. Translation gives CASRAPPGQGRDSEAFF.

The chain has TRBV11-2 and TRBJ1-4; D possibly corresponds to TRBD1 (5 bases). The CDR3 is 17 amino acids. With 1 base removed from V and 4 bases from J, the gap between germline ends came to 16 bases. Germline CDR1 reads SGHAT; CDR2 reads FQNNGV. This chain's CDR3 is CASSLGLGLGVNEKLFF. DNA for the CDR3: TGTGCCAGCAGCTTAGGATTGGGGCTCGGGGTTAATGAAAAACTGTTTTTT. Filled out from reference TRBV11-2 and TRBJ1-4, the complete variable domain reads EAGVAQSPRYKIIEKRQSVAFWCNPISGHATLYWYQQILGQGPKLLIQFQNNGVVDDSQLPKDRFSAERLKGVDSTLKIQPAKLEDSAVYLCASSLGLGLGVNEKLFFGSGTQLSVL.

This sequence joins TRBV5-1 and TRBJ1-1; no clear D gene. Trimming took off 2 bases at V and 5 bases at J, with 13 bases between the two ends. The germline CDR1 and CDR2 sequences are SGHRS and YFSETQ. The CDR3 is made up of 14 amino acids. DNA for the CDR3: TGCGCCAGCAGCTTCTCAAGAGTCGGGACTGAAGCTTTCTTT. Its translation: CASSFSRVGTEAFF.

This chain links TRBV30 with TRBJ1-1; weak D call: TRBD1 (6 bases). The CDR3 loop spans 12 amino acids. The germline V gene has CDR1 GTSNPN and CDR2 SVGIG (reference sequence). The V gene lost 3 bases and the J gene lost 10 bases, with 15 bases spanning the gap. The DNA of the CDR3 is TGTGCCTGGAGGCGAACCGGGGGGCCAGCTTTCTTT. It translates to CAWRRTGGPAFF.

The chain is built from TRBV19 and TRBJ2-7; 11 nucleotides line up with TRBD1. Germline CDR1 and CDR2: LNHDA and SQIVND (reference sequence). Losses at the gene ends were 9 bases for V and 2 bases for J; bases not matched to a gene: 9. The CDR3 is 15 residues long. The CDR3 DNA reads TGTGCCAGCGACCGGGGACAGGGGGTTCCCTACGAGCAGTACTTC. As protein: CASDRGQGVPYEQYF.

This clone was recorded a few times. This chain joins TRBV15 and TRBJ1-2; TRBD1 matches 9 bases. V shed 0 bases, J shed 5 bases, and the junction held 4 bases outside the gene matches. The CDR3 sequence is 15 residues long. Germline CDR1 is LNHNV and CDR2 is YYDKDF (reference sequence). CDR3 sequence: CATSRDQGQGYGYTF. In DNA, the CDR3 is TGTGCCACCAGCAGAGATCAGGGACAGGGTTATGGCTACACCTTC.

V gene TRBV5-6 combines with J gene TRBJ1-6; possibly TRBD1 for D (6 bases). The CDR3 is made up of 18 amino acids. V was shortened by 1 base and J by 2 bases, with 16 bases between the two germline ends. Germline V CDR1 and CDR2: SGHDT, YYEEEE. The CDR3 loop is CASSLLAGASPYNSPLHF. The DNA of the CDR3 is TGTGCCAGCAGCTTGTTAGCAGGGGCTTCCCCCTATAATTCACCCCTCCACTTT. Using reference TRBV5-6 and TRBJ1-6 for the parts outside the CDR3, the full variable domain is DAGVTQSPTHLIKTRGQQVTLRCSPKSGHDTVSWYQQALGQGPQFIFQYYEEEERQRGNFPDRFSGHQFPNYSSELNVNALLLGDSALYLCASSLLAGASPYNSPLHFGNGTRLTVT.